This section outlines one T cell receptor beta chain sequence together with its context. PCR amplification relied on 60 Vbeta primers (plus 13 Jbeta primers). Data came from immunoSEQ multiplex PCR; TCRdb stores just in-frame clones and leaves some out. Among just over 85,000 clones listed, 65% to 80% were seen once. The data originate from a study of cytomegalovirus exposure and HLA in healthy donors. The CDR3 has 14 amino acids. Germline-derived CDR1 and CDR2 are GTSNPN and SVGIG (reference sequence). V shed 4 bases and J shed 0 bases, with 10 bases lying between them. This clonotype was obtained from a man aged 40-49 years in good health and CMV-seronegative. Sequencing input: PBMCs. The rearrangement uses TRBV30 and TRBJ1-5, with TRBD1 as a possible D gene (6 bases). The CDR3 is CAWNQGTSNQPQHF. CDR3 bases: TGTGCCTGGAATCAGGGGACTAGCAATCAGCCCCAGCATTTT.